This T cell receptor beta chain was captured in a study of graft-versus-host responses after intestinal transplantation. Study-wide background: Multivisceral, liver-intestinal, or isolated intestinal transplants were given to recipients.

Germline loops: CDR1 SGHRS, CDR2 YFSETQ. V lost 6 bases, J lost 8 bases, and 11 bases stayed unmatched. CDR3 length: 15 residues. On this clone itself: The antigen is not known.

Study conclusions and caveats: Early post-transplant HvG declines showed an association with peak circulating GvH clone levels.

Sequenced by immunoSEQ multiplex PCR; TCRdb stores in-frame clones only, minus some. Of around 120,000 clones in the sample, 85% to 95% are singletons; the top ten hold around 0.12%. The specimen was unstimulated CD4+ T cells sorted from spleen or lymph node cells, collected before intestinal transplant. The chain joins TRBV5-1 to TRBJ1-4; 9 positions agree with TRBD1. The TCR was taken from a human donor who received an intestinal transplant. The CDR3 DNA follows: TGCGCCAGCACTAATTCCGGGACAGGGAACGAAAAACTGTTTTTT. Its translation: CASTNSGTGNEKLFF.